This TCR beta chain was profiled in a study of T cell repertoires in cytomegalovirus infection. TCRdb called the reads again in MiXCR, with one record for every CDR3 protein. The data contain around 770,000 distinct CDR3 sequences, 25% to 35% of them seen just once; the ten biggest clones take up 13%. Points on this clonotype: Antigen unknown.

Per germline, CDR1 SNHLY and CDR2 FYNNEI. With 7 bases removed from V and 4 bases from J, the gap between germline ends came to 17 bases. The CDR3 is made up of 15 amino acids. The J gene is TRBJ1-5, the V gene TRBV2, with D perhaps TRBD1 (5 bases). The TCR originated in a human donor in good health (CMV status not recorded). Some clones in this sample may be carry-over from other donors' samples. Sequenced material: cultured CD8+ T cells from PBMCs, taken from culture after CMV antigen stimulation. DNA for the CDR3: TGTGCCAGCAACTCGGGGCTTAGGGAGAATCAGCCCCAGCATTTT. It codes for CASNSGLRENQPQHF.